The present T cell receptor (beta chain) was sequenced within a study of cytomegalovirus exposure and HLA in healthy donors. CDR1 and CDR2 from the germline V gene are ENHRY and SYGVKD. Trimming left V 2 bases short and J 13 bases short, with 9 bases between. The CDR3 sequence is 12 residues long. Study-wide findings and caveats: Later analysis identified several of the most significant clusters that appeared linked to common viral pathogens. Confirmation was obtained in vitro that a few CMV-associated chains are specific for CMV antigens.

Note on this clone: Antigen: not known.

With 60 Vbeta and 13 Jbeta primers, the PCR was carried out. TCRdb's copy holds only in-frame clones and misses some; the assay was immunoSEQ multiplex PCR. The sample lists 230,000 or so clones, about nine tenths occurring once. This chain joins TRBV10-3 and TRBJ1-6; no clear D. This clonotype was obtained from a girl aged 2 to 9 in good health and CMV-seronegative. Specimen: PBMCs. The CDR3 sequence: CAISEKGEPLHF. CDR3 nucleotide sequence: TGTGCCATCAGTGAGAAGGGAGAGCCCCTCCACTTT.